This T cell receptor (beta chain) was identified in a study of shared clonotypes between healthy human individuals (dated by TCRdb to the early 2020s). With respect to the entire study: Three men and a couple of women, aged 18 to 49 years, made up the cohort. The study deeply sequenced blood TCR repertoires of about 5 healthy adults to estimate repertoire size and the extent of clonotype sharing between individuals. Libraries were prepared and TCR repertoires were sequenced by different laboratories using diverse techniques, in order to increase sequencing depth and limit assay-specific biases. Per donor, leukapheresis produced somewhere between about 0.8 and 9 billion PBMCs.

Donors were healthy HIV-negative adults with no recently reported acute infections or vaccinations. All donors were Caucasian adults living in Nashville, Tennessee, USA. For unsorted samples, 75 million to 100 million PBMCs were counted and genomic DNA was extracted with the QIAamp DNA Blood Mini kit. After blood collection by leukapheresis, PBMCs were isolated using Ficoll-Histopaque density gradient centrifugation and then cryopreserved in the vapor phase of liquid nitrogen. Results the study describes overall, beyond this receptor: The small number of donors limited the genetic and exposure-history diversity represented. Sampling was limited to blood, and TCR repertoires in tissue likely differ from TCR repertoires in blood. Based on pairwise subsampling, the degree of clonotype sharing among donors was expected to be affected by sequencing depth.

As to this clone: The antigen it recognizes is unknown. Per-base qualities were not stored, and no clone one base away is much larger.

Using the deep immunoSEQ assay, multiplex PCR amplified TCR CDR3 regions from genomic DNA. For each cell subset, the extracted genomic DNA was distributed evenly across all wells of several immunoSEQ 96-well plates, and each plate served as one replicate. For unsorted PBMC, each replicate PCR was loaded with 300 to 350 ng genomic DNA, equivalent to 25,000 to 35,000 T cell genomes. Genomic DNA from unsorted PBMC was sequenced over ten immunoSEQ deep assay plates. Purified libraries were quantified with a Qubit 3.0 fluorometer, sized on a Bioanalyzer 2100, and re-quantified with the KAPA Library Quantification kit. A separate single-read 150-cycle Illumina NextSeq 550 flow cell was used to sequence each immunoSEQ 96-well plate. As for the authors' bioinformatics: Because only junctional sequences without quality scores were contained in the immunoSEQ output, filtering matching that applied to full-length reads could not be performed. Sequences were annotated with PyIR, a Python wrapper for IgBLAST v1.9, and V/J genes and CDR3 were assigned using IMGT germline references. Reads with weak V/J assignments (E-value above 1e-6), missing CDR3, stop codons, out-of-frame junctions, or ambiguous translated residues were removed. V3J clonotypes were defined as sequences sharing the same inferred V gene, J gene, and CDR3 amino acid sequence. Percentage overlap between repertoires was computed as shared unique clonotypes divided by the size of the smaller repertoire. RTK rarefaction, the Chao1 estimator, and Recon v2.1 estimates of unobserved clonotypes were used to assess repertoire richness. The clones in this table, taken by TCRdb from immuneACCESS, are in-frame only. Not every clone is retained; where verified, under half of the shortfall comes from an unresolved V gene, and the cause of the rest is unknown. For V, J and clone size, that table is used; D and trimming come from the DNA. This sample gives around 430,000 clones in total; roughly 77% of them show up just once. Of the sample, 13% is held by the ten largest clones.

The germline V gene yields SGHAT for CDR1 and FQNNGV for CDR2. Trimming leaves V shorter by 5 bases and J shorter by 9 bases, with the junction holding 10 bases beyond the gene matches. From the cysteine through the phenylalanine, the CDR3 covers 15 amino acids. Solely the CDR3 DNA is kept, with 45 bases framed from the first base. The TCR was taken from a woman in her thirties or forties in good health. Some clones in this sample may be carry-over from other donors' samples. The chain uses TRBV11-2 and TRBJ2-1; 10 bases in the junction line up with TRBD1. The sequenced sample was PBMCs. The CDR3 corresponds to CASSRRDRGRFEQFF. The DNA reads TGTGCCAGCAGCCGGAGGGACAGGGGAAGGTTTGAGCAGTTCTTC.